The clone carrying this T cell receptor (beta chain) appeared a few times. The data were obtained in a study of blood T cell repertoires in COVID-19. Turning to the study itself: The United States, Italy and Spain were the sources of the acute and convalescent COVID-19 samples. Nucleic acid was either cDNA or gDNA, and it came from T cells, B-cell-depleted T cells, or PBMCs.

Study processing details: Amplified reference gene primers provided the basis for estimating nucleated cell counts. Generated by immunoSEQ multiplex PCR, the TCRdb table keeps only in-frame clones and is missing some. That table furnishes V, J and clone size, whereas the DNA furnished D and trimming. This sample yields about 60,000 clones, of which approximately 82% are seen a single time; 6% to 6.5% belongs to the top ten. CDR3 length: 16 amino acids. The V gene end was trimmed by 2 bases and the J gene end by 0 bases; junction bases not matched to a gene: 8. The germline CDR1 and CDR2 sequences are GTSNPN and SVGIG (reference sequence).

The sample comprised peripheral blood. The sequence came from a human donor in a cohort sampled during active COVID-19. This sequence joins TRBV30 and TRBJ2-7; 9 nucleotides line up with TRBD2. DNA of the CDR3: TGTGCCTGGAGTATTCGGGGTAGCGGGAGCTCCTACGAGCAGTACTTC. Its protein product is CAWSIRGSGSSYEQYF.